Sequencing of this T cell receptor (beta chain) was carried out in a study of T cells in Graves' hyperthyroidism and ophthalmopathy. Study at large: Peripheral blood sampling occurred at initial diagnosis, before any treatment.

Amplification of TCR beta CDR3 regions used RNA as the template. The TCR CDR3 first-round RT-PCR relied on the HTBI primer set. Using its own MiXCR run on the multiplex PCR reads, TCRdb lists one record per CDR3 protein. The sample lists about 460,000 distinct CDR3 sequences; approximately 23% were seen once. Losses at the gene ends were 2 bases for V and 9 bases for J; bases not matched to a gene: 12. The CDR3 contains 16 residues. Germline values: CDR1 LNHDA, CDR2 SQIVND (reference sequence). Study conclusions and caveats: The model foresaw ophthalmopathy a median around 6.8 months prior to onset. Blood also held most thyroid clonotypes expanded beyond 0.001.

This clonotype has only one observation. The antigen is undetermined. The study based diagnoses on clinical symptoms, serum thyroxine and TRAb, thyroid ultrasound and orbital computed tomography. This rearrangement joins TRBV19 to TRBJ1-5, with TRBD1 identical over 8 bases. The sequence derives from a woman in her 70s with Graves' ophthalmopathy. Sequenced material: blood. CDR3 sequence: CASSIKGGTGGRPQHF. The CDR3 DNA reads TGTGCCAGTAGTATAAAAGGGGGGACAGGAGGAAGGCCCCAGCATTTT. Full variable domain (missing parts from reference TRBV19 and TRBJ1-5): DGGITQSPKYLFRKEGQNVTLSCEQNLNHDAMYWYRQDPGQGLRLIYYSQIVNDFQKGDIAEGYSVSREKKESFPLTVTSAQKNPTAFYLCASSIKGGTGGRPQHFGDGTRLSIL.